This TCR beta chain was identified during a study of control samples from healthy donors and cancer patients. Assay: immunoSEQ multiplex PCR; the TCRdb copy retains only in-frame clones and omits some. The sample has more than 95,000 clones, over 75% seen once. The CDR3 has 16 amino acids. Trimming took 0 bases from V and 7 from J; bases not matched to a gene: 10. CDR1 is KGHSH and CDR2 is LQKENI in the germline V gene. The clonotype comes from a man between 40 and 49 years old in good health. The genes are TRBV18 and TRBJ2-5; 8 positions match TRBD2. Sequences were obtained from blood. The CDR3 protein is CASSPPLAGPHGTQYF. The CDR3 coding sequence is TGTGCCAGCTCACCACCCTTAGCGGGGCCCCACGGGACCCAGTACTTC.